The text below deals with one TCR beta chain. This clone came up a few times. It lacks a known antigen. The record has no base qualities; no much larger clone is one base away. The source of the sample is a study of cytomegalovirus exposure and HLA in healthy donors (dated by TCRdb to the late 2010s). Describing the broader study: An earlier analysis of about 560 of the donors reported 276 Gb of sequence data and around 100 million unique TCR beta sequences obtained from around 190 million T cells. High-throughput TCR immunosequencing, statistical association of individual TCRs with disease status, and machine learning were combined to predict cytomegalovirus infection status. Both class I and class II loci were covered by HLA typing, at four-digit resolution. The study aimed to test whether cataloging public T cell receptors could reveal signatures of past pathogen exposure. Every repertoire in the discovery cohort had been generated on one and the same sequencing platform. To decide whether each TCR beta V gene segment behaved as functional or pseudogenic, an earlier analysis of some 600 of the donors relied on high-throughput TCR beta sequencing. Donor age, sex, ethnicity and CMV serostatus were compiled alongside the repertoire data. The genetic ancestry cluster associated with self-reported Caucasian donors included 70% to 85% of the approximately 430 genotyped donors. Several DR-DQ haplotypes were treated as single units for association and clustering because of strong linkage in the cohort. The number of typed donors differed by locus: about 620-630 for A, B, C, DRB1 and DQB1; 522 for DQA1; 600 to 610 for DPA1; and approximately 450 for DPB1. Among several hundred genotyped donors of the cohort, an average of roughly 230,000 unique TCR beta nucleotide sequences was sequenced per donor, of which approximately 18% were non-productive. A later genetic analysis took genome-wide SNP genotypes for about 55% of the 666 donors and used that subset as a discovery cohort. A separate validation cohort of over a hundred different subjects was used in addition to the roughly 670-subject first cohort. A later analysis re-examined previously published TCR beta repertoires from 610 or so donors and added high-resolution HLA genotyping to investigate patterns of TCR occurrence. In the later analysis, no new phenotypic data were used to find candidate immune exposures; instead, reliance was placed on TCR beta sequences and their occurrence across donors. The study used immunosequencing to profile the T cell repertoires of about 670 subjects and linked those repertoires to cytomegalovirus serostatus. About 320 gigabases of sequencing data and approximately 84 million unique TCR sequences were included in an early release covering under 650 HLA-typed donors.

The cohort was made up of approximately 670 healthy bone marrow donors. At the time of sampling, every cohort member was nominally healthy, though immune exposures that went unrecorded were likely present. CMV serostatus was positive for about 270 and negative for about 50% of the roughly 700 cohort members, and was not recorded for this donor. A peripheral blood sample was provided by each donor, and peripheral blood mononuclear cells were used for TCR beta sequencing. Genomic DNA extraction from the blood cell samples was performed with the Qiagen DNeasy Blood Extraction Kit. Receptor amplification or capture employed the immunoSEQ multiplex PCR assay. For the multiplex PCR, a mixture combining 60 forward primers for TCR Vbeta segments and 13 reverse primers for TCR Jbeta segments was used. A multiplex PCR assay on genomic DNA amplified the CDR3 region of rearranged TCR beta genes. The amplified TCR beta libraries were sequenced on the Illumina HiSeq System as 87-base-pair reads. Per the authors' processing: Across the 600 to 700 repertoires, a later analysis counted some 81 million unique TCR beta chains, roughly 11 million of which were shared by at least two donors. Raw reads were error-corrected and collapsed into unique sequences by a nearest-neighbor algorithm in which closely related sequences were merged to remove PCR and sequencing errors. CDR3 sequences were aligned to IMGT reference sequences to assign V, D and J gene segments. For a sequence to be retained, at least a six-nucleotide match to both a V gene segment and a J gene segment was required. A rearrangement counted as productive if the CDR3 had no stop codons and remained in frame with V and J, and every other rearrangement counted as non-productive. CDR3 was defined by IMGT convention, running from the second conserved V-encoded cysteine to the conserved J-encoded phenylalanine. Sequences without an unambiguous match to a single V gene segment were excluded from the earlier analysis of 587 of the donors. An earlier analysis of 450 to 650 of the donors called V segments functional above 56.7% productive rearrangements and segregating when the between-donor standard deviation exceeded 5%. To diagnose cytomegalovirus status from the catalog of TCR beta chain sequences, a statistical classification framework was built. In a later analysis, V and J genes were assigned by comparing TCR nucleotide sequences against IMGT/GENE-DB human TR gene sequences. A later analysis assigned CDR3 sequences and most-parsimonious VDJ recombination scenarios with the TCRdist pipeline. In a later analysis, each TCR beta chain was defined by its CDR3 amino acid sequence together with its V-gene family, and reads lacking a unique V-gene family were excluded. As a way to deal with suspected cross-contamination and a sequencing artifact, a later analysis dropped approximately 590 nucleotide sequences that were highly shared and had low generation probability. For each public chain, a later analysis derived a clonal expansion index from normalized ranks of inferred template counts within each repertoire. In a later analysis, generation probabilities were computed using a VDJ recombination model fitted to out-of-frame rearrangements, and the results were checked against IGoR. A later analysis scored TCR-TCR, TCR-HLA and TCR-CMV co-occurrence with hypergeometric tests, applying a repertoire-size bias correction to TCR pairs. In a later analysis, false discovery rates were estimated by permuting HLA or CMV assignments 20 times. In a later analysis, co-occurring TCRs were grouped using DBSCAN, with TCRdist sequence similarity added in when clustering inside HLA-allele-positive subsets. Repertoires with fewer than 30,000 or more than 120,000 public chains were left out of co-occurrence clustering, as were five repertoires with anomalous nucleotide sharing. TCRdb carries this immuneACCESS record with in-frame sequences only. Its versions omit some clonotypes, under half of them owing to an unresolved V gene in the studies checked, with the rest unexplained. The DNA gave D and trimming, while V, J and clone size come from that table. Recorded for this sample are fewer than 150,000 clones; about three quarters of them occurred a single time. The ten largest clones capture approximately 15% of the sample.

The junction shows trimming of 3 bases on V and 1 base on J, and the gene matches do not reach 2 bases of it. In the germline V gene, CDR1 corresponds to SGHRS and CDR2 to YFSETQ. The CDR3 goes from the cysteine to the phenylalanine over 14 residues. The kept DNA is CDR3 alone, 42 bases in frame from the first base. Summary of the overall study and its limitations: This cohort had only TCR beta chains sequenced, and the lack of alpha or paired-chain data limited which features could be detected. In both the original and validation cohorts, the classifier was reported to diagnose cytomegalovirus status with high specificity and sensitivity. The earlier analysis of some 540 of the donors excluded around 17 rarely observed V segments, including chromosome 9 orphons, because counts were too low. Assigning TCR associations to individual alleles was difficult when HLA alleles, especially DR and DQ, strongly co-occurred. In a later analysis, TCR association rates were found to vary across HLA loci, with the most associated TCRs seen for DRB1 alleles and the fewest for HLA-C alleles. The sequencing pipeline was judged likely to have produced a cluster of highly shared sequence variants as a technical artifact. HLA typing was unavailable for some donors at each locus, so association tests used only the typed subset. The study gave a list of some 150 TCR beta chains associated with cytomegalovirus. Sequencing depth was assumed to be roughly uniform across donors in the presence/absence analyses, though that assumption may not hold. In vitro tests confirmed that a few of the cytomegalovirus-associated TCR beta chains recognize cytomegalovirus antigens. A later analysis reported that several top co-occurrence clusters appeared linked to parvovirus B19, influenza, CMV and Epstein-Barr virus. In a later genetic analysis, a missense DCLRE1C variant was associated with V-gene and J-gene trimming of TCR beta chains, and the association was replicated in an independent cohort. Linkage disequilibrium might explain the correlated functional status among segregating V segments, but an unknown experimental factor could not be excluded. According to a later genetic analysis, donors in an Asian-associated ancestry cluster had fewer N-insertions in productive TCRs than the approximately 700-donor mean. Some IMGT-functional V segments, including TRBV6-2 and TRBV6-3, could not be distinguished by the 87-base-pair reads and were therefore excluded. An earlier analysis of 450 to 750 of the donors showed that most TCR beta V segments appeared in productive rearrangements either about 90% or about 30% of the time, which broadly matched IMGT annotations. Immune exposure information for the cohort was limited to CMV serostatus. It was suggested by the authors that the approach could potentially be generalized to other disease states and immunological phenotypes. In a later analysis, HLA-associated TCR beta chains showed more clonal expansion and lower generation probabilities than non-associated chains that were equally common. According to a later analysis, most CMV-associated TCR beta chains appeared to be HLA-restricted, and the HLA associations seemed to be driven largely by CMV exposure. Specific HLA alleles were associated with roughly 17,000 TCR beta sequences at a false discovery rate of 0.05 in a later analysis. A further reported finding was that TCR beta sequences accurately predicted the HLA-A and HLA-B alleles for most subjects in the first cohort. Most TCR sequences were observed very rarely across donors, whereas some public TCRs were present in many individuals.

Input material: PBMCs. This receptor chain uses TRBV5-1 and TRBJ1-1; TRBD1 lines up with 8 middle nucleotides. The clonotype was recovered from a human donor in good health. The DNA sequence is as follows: TGCGCCAGCAGCTCAGGGACAGGGAACACTGAAGCTTTCTTT. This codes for CASSSGTGNTEAFF.